The entry that follows covers one T cell receptor (beta chain) sequence. Antigen specificity is unknown. This sample stems from a study of cytomegalovirus exposure and HLA in healthy donors. Overall study findings and caveats: A cluster of highly shared sequence variants was likely a sequencing artifact. Later work showed greater clonal expansion in HLA-associated TCR beta chains than in equally common others. Analyses of presence/absence relied on an assumption of roughly uniform sequencing depth across donors.

Primers included in the PCR were 60 Vbeta and 13 Jbeta primers. Here immunoSEQ multiplex PCR was the method, and the copy in TCRdb shows in-frame clones only, minus some. The sample comprises 140,000 to 150,000 clones, about 80% of which are singletons, and roughly 9.7% rests with the top ten. The germline gives CDR1 SGHVS, CDR2 FNYEAQ. V was cut by 1 base and J by 5 bases, with 15 bases left in between. The length of the CDR3 is 16 residues. This chain joins TRBV7-6 and TRBJ2-1; tentative D call: TRBD2 (6 bases). The clonotype originates from a woman aged 60 to 75 in good health and CMV-seropositive. Sequencing input: PBMCs. In DNA, the CDR3 is TGTGCCAGCAGCTTAGTCCCGGGGGACGGAAACAATGAGCAGTTCTTC. Protein sequence: CASSLVPGDGNNEQFF. Complete variable domain (other parts from reference TRBV7-6 and TRBJ2-1): GAGVSQSPRYKVTKRGQDVALRCDPISGHVSLYWYRQALGQGPEFLTYFNYEAQQDKSGLPNDRFSAERPEGSISTLTIQRTEQRDSAMYRCASSLVPGDGNNEQFFGPGTRLTVL.